This TCR beta chain comes out of a study of T-cell reconstitution after alpha-beta-depleted transplantation in children. V gave up 4 bases and J gave up 1 base; unmatched junction bases: 2. CDR3 length: 14 residues. The library targeted TCRbeta and was prepared with unique molecular identifiers. TCRdb recomputed calls from the PCR reads with MiXCR, one row per CDR3 protein. The sample holds some 400,000 distinct CDR3 sequences, about 20% seen once. This clonotype was seen at least ten times. The TCR sequence derives from a human donor who donated a stem cell graft to a child with acute myeloid leukemia. The source was PBMCs from the stem cell graft donor, collected from the stem cell graft. The chain has TRBV12-3 or TRBV12-4 and TRBJ2-5, with TRBD1 matching 8 bases. The DNA for the CDR3 is TGTGCCAGCAGTTCAACAGGGGGCCAAGAGACCCAGTACTTC. Translating it yields CASSSTGGQETQYF.